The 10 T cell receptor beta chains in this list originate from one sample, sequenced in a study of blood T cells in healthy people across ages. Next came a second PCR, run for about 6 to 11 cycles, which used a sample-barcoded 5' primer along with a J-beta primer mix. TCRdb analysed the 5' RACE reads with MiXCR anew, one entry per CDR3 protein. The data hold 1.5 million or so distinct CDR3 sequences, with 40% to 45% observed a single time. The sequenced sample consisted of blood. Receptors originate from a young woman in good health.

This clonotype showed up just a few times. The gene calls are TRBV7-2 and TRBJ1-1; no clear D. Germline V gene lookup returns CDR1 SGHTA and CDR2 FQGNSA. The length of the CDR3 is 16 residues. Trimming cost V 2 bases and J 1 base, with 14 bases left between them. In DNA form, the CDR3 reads TGTGCCAGCAGCTTAAGGCTCTCGATTCCGAACACTGAAGCTTTCTTT. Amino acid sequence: CASSLRLSIPNTEAFF. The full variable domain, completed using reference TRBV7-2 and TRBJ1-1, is GAGVSQSPSNKVTEKGKDVELRCDPISGHTALYWYRQSLGQGLEFLIYFQGNSAPDKSGLPSDRFSAERTGGSVSTLTIQRTQQEDSAVYLCASSLRLSIPNTEAFFGQGTRLTVV.

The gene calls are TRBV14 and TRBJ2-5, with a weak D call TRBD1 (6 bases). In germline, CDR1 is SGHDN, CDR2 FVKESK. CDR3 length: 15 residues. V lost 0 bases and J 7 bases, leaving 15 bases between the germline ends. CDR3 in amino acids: CASSQDYRVGRTQYF. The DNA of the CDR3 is TGTGCCAGCAGCCAAGACTACAGGGTTGGGAGGACCCAGTACTTC.

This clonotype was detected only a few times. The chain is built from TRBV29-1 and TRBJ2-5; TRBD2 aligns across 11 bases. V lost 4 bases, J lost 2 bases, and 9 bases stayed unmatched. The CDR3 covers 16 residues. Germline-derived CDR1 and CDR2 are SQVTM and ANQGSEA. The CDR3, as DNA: TGCAGCGTTGCGATAGCGGGAGGGGAGGGGCAAGAGACCCAGTACTTC. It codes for CSVAIAGGEGQETQYF.

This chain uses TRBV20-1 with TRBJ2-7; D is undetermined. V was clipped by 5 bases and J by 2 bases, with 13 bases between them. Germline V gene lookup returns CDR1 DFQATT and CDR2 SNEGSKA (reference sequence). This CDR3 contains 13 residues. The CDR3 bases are TGCAGTGCTTACCAGGACCCAGCCTACGAGCAGTACTTC. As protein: CSAYQDPAYEQYF.

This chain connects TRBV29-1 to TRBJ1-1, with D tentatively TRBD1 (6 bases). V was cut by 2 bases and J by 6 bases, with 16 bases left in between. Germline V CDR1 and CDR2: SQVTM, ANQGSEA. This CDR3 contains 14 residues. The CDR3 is CSVEKDSLTAEAFF. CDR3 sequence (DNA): TGCAGCGTTGAAAAGGACAGTCTTACCGCTGAAGCTTTCTTT.

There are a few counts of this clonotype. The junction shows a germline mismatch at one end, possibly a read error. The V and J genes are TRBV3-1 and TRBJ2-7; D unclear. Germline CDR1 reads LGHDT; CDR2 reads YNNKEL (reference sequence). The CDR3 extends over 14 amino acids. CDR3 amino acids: CAGSQVRSAYEQYF. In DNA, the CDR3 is TGTGCCGGCAGCCAAGTTAGGTCCGCCTACGAGCAGTACTTC.

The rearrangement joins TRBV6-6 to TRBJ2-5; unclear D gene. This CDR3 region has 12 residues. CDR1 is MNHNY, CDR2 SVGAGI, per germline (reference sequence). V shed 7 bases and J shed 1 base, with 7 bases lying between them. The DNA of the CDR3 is TGTGCCAGCACTCAGGTCCAAGAGACCCAGTACTTC. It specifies CASTQVQETQYF.

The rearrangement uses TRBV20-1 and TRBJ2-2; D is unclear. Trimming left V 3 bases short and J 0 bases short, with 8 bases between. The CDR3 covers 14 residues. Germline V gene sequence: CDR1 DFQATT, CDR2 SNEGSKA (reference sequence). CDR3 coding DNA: TGCAGTGCTAGCCAGGCAGCGAACACCGGGGAGCTGTTTTTT. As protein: CSASQAANTGELFF.

In DNA, the CDR3 is TGTGCCACCAGTGATTTTGGCAGGGGTCCCAATGAGCAGTACTTC. Translation: CATSDFGRGPNEQYF. The rearrangement links TRBV24-1 to TRBJ2-5, with D tentatively TRBD1 (6 bases). The germline V and J ends were trimmed by 1 base and 11 bases, with 19 bases remaining between them. In germline, CDR1 is KGHDR, CDR2 SFDVKD. The CDR3 loop spans 15 amino acids.

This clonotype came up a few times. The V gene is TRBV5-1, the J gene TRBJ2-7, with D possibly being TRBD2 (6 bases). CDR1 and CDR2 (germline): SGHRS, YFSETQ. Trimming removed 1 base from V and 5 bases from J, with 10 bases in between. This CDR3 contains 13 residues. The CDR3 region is CASSLTGGHEQYF. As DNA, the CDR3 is TGCGCCAGCAGCTTGACCGGGGGTCACGAGCAGTACTTC.